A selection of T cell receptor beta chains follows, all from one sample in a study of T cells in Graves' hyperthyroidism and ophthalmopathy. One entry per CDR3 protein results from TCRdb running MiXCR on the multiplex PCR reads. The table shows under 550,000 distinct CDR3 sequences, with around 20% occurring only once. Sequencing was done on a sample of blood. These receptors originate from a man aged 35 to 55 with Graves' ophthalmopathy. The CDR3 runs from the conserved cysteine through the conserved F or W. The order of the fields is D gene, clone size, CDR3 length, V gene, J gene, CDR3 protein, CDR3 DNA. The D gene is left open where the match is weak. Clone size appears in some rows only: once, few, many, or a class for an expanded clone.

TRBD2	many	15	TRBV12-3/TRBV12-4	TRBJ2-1	CASRPTSGSVYEQFF	TGTGCCAGCCGTCCGACTAGCGGGAGTGTGTATGAGCAGTTCTTC
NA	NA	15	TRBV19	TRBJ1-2	CASSKGDVLGYGYTF	TGTGCCAGTAGTAAAGGGGATGTACTGGGCTATGGCTACACCTTC
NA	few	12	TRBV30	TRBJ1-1	CARGGVNTEAFF	TGTGCCAGGGGGGGGGTGAACACTGAAGCTTTCTTT
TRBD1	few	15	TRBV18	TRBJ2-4	CASSKVGQGENIQYF	TGTGCCAGCTCGAAGGTAGGACAGGGCGAAAACATTCAGTACTTC
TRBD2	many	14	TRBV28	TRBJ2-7	CASSLTSGSYEQYF	TGTGCCAGCAGTTTGACTAGCGGGAGCTACGAGCAGTACTTC
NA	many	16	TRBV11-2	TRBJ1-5	CASSLGAVGTNQPQHF	TGTGCCAGCAGCTTAGGGGCCGTTGGGACCAATCAGCCCCAGCATTTT
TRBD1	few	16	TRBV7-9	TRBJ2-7	CASSLGGTGGVYEQYF	TGTGCCAGCAGCTTAGGGGGGACAGGGGGCGTATACGAGCAGTACTTC
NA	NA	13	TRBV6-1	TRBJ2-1	CASSEGGAREQFF	TGTGCCAGCAGTGAAGGGGGTGCCCGAGAGCAGTTCTTC
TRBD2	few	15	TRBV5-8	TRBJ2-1	CASTSGGPSYNEQFF	TGTGCCAGCACAAGCGGGGGGCCATCTTACAATGAGCAGTTCTTC
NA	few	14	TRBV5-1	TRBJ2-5	CASSLTRAQETQYF	TGCGCCAGCAGCTTAACCCGGGCCCAAGAGACCCAGTACTTC
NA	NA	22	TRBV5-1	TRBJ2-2	CASTLRQTKPAGANTNTGELFF	TGCGCCAGCACCCTACGGCAAACCAAACCTGCGGGGGCCAACACCAACACCGGGGAGCTGTTTTTT
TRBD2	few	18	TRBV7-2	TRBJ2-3	CASSRPGEGTPGADTQYF	TGTGCCAGCAGCCGCCCCGGGGAGGGGACCCCCGGCGCAGATACGCAGTATTTT
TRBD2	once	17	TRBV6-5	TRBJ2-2	CASSLGLAVTNTGELFF	TGTGCCAGCAGTTTGGGACTAGCGGTTACGAACACCGGGGAGCTGTTTTTT
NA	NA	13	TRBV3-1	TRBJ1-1	CASSRGRGTEAFF	TGTGCCAGCAGCCGGGGACGAGGCACTGAAGCTTTCTTT
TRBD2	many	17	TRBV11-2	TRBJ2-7	CASSSDPLAGTTYEQYF	TGTGCCAGCAGCTCAGACCCCCTAGCGGGGACCACCTACGAGCAGTACTTC
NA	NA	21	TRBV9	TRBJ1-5	CASSVERTPADGSPPDQPQHF	TGTGCCAGCAGCGTAGAAAGGACTCCCGCCGACGGTAGCCCTCCTGATCAGCCCCAGCATTTT
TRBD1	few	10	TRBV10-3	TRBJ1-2	CATTGNGYTF	TGTGCCACGACAGGGAATGGCTACACCTTC
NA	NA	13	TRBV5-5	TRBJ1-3	CASSLEGTNTIYF	TGTGCCAGCAGCTTGGAAGGGACCAACACCATATATTTT
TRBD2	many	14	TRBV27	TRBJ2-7	CASSFSGGANEQYF	TGTGCCAGCAGTTTTAGCGGGGGGGCCAACGAGCAGTACTTC
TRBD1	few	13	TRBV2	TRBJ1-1	CASSRDSPWGAFF	TGTGCCAGCAGCCGGGACAGTCCCTGGGGAGCTTTCTTT
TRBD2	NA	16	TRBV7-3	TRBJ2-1	CASSTSGRAAYNEQFF	TGTGCCAGCAGCACCAGCGGGAGGGCCGCCTACAATGAGCAGTTCTTC
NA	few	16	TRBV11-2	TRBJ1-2	CASSSTSGKGVYGYTF	TGTGCCAGCAGCTCTACATCAGGGAAGGGGGTTTATGGCTACACCTTC
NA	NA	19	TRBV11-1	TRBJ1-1	CASSLKVIRGGRMNTEAFF	TGTGCCAGCAGCTTAAAGGTAATCCGTGGGGGCAGGATGAACACTGAAGCTTTCTTT
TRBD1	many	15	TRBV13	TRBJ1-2	CASSSNRGRDYGYTF	TGTGCCAGCAGCTCAAACAGGGGGCGTGACTATGGCTACACCTTC
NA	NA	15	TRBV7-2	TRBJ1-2	CASSFFSGGAHGYTF	TGTGCCAGCAGCTTTTTTTCGGGGGGGGCGCACGGCTACACCTTC
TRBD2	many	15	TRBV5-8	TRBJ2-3	CASSSSGRVADTQYF	TGTGCCAGCAGCTCTAGCGGGAGAGTTGCAGATACGCAGTATTTT
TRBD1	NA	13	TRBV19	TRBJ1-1	CASSASGGAEAFF	TGTGCCAGTAGTGCATCAGGGGGTGCTGAAGCTTTCTTT
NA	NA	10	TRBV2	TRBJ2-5	CASSEVTQYF	TGTGCCAGCAGTGAGGTGACCCAGTACTTC
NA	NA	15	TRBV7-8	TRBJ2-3	CASSSTTLSTDTQYF	TGTGCCAGCAGCTCAACTACTTTAAGCACAGATACGCAGTATTTT
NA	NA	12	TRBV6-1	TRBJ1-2	CASMPFGDGYTF	TGTGCCAGCATGCCCTTCGGGGATGGCTACACCTTC
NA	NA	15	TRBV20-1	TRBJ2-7	CSAQVPYGGPHEQYF	TGCAGTGCCCAGGTCCCCTATGGGGGTCCCCACGAGCAGTACTTC
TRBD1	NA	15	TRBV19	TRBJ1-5	CASSTRGTGDQPQHF	TGTGCCAGTAGTACGAGGGGCACAGGGGATCAGCCCCAGCATTTT
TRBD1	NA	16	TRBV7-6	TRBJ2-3	CASSVTGEFPEDTQYF	TGTGCCAGCAGCGTAACAGGGGAATTTCCGGAAGATACGCAGTATTTT
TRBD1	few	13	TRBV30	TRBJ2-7	CAWSIQGAIEQYF	TGTGCCTGGAGTATTCAGGGGGCAATCGAGCAGTACTTC
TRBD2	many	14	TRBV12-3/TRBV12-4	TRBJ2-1	CASSKLAVLNEQFF	TGTGCCAGCAGTAAACTAGCGGTCTTAAATGAGCAGTTCTTC
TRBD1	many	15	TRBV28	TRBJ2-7	CASSYVGTGTYEQYF	TGTGCCAGCAGTTATGTCGGGACAGGGACGTACGAGCAGTACTTC
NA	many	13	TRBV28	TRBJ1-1	CASRPQAGTEAFF	TGTGCCAGCAGACCACAGGCGGGGACTGAAGCTTTCTTT
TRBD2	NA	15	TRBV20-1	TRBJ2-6	CSASLAGYGANVLTF	TGCAGTGCTAGTCTAGCGGGTTATGGGGCCAACGTCCTGACTTTC
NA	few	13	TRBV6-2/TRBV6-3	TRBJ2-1	CASRGLTHNEQFF	TGTGCCAGCAGGGGCCTAACCCACAATGAGCAGTTCTTC
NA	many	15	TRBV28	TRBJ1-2	CASSSAQTGLDGYTF	TGTGCCAGCAGTTCCGCCCAAACGGGACTCGATGGCTACACCTTC
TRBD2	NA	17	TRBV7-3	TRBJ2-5	CASSVGTSGVLLETQYF	TGTGCCAGCAGCGTCGGGACTAGCGGGGTTCTTTTAGAGACCCAGTACTTC
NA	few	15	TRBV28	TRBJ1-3	CASTLWGVSGNTIYF	TGTGCCAGCACCCTTTGGGGGGTCTCTGGAAACACCATATATTTT
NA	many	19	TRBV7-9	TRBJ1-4	CASSFGSLRSGATNEKLFF	TGTGCCAGCAGCTTTGGGTCGCTGAGGTCGGGGGCAACTAATGAAAAACTGTTTTTT
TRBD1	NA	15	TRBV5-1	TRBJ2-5	CASTPTGGSGETQYF	TGCGCCAGCACCCCCACAGGGGGCAGTGGAGAGACCCAGTACTTC
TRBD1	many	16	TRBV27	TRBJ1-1	CASSARTGVLNTEAFF	TGTGCCAGCAGTGCACGGACAGGGGTCCTGAACACTGAAGCTTTCTTT
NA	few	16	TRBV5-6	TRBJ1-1	CASSLGSAAPGTEAFF	TGTGCCAGCAGCTTGGGCAGCGCGGCCCCGGGTACTGAAGCTTTCTTT
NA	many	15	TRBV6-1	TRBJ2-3	CASSERHSLADTQYF	TGTGCCAGCAGTGAACGACACAGCCTGGCAGATACGCAGTATTTT
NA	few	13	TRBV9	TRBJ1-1	CASSVSQETEAFF	TGTGCCAGCAGCGTATCCCAGGAAACTGAAGCTTTCTTT
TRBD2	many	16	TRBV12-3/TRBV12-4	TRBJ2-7	CASSPGLAGVAYEQYF	TGTGCCAGCAGTCCAGGACTAGCGGGAGTCGCCTACGAGCAGTACTTC
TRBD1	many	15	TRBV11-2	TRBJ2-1	CASSLDRGFYNEQFF	TGTGCCAGCAGCCTGGACAGGGGTTTTTACAATGAGCAGTTCTTC
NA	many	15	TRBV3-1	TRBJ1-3	CASSQDGFSGNTIYF	TGTGCCAGCAGCCAAGACGGGTTTTCGGGAAACACCATATATTTT
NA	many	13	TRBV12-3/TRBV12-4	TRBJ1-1	CASSFAGATEAFF	TGTGCCAGCAGTTTTGCAGGGGCCACTGAAGCTTTCTTT
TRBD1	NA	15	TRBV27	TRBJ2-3	CASSLEQGMADTQYF	TGTGCCAGCAGTTTGGAACAGGGGATGGCAGATACGCAGTATTTT